This T cell receptor beta chain was sequenced for a study of sequential checkpoint blockade in melanoma. Overall study: Each arm's sequence ended with maintenance nivolumab.

The treatment: randomized to nivolumab then ipilimumab (arm A) or the reverse (arm B). Assay used: immunoSEQ multiplex PCR; TCRdb lists only in-frame clones, some missing. Among approximately 9,300 clones listed, around four fifths were seen once. The V and J ends lost 4 bases and 6 bases, in that order; junction bases with no gene match: 6. Germline CDR1 and CDR2: MRHNA and SNTAGT. The CDR3 is 15 residues long. This sequence was found in a human donor with melanoma. The V call is TRBV6-4, the J call TRBJ2-2; 9 bases map to TRBD2. The sample here was CD8+ T cells sorted from blood (inferred from file names), taken from a patient given nivolumab and ipilimumab in sequence. CDR3 region: CASSASGADAGELFF. Here the CDR3 DNA reads TGTGCCAGCAGTGCTAGCGGGGCTGACGCCGGGGAGCTGTTTTTT.